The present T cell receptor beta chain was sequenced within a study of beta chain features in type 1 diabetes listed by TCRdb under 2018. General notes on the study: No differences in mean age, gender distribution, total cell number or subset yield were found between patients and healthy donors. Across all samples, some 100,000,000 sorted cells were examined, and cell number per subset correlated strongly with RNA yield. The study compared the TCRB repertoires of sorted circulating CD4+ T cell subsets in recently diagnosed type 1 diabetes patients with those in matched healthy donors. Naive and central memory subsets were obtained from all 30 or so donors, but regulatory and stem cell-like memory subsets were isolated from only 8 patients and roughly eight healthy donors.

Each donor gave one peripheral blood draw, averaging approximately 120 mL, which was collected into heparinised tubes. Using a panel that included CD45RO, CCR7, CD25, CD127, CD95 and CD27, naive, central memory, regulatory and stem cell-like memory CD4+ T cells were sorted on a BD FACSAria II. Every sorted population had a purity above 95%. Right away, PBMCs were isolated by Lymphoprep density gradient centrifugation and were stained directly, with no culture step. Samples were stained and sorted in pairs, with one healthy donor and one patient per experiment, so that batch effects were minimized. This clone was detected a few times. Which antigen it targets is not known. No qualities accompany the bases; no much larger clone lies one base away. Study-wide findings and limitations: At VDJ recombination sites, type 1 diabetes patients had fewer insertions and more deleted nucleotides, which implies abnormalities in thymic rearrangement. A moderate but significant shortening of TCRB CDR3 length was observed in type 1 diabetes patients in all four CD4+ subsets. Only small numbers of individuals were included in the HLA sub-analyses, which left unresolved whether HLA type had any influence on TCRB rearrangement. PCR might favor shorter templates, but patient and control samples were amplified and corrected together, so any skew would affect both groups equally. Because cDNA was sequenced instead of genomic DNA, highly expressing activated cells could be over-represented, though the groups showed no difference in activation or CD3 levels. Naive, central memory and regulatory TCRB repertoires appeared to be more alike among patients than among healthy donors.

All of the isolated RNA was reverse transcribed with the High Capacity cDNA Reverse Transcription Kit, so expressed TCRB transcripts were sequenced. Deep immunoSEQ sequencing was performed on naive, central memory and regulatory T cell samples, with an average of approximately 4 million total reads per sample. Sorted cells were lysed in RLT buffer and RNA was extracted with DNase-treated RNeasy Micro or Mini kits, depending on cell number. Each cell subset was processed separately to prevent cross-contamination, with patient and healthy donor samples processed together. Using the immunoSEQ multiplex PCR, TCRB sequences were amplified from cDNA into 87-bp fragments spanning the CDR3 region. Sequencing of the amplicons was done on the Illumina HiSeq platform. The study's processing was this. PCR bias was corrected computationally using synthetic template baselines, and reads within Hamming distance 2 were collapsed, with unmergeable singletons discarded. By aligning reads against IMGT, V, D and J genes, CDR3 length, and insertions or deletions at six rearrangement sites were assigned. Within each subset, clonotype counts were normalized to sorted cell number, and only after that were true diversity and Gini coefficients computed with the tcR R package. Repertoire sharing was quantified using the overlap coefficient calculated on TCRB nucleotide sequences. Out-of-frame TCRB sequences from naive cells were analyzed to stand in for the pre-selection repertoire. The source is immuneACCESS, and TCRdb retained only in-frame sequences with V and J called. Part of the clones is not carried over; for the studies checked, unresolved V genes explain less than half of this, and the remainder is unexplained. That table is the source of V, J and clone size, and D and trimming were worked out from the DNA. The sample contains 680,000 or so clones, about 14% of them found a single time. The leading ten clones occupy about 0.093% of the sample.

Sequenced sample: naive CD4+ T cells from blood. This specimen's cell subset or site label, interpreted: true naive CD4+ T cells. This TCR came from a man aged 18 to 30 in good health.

The nucleotide sequence is TGTGCCAGCAGCTTAGCTGGGGACACTGAAGCTTTCTTT. This yields the protein CASSLAGDTEAFF. This chain joins TRBV7-7 to TRBJ1-1; no D gene can be assigned with confidence. The CDR3 runs 13 amino acids, cysteine and phenylalanine included. Only CDR3 DNA is held: 39 bases, read in frame from base 1. CDR1 is given as SSHAT and CDR2 as FNYEAQ, both from the germline V gene (reference sequence). Cut back by 0 bases and 3 bases, the V and J ends lie 5 bases apart.